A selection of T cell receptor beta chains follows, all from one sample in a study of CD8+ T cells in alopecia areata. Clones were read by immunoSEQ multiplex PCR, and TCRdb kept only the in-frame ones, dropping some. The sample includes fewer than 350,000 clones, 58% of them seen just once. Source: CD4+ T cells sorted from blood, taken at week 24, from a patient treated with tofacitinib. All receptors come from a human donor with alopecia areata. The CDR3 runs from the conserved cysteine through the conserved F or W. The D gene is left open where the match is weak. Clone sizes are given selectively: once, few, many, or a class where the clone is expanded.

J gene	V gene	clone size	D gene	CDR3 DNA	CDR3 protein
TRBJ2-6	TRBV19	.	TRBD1	TGTGCCAGTAGTGCCTACGGGACAGGGGGCGGCTCTGGGGCCAACGTCATGACTTTC	CASSAYGTGGGSGANVMTF
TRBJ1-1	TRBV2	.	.	TGTGCCAGCAGTGGAGACAGGTTCGACACTGAAGCTTTCTTT	CASSGDRFDTEAFF
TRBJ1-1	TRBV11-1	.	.	TGTGCCAGCAGCCCGGGACTTACGGGCACTGAAGCTTTCTTT	CASSPGLTGTEAFF
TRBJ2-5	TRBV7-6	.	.	TGTGCCAGCAGCGGGCGCCAAGAGACCCAGTACTTC	CASSGRQETQYF
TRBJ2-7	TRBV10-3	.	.	TGTGCCATCAGGGCCGGGACCCTCGGGCACGAGCAGTACTTC	CAIRAGTLGHEQYF
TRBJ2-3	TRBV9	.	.	TGTGCCAGCAGCGTTCAACTGATCAGCGCAGATACGCAGTATTTT	CASSVQLISADTQYF
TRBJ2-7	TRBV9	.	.	TGTGCCAGCAGCCCCCCCGGGCGGCTCTCCTACGAGCAGTACTTC	CASSPPGRLSYEQYF
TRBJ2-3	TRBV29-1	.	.	TGCAGCGCCGCCAAACTATCCCTCACAGATACGCAGTATTTT	CSAAKLSLTDTQYF
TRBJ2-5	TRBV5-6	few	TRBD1	TGTGCCAGCAGCTTCCGACAGGGGAATCGAGAGACCCAGTACTTC	CASSFRQGNRETQYF
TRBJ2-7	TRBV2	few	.	TGTGCCAGCTCGATAAGGAGGGGCTCGGACGAGCAGTACTTC	CASSIRRGSDEQYF
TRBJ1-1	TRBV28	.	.	TGTGCCAGCAGTTTTGGTTCCGACTTGGTAGCTTTCTTT	CASSFGSDLVAFF
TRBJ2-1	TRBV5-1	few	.	TGCGCCAGCAGCTTGGAGAGAGGGAATCATGAGCAGTTCTTC	CASSLERGNHEQFF
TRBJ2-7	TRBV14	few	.	TGTGCCAGCAGCCAAGATACCCTCTACGAGCAGTACTTC	CASSQDTLYEQYF
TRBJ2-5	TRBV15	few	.	TGTGCCACCAGCAGAGACAGGGAACAGACCCAGTACTTC	CATSRDREQTQYF
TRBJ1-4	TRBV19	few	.	TGTGCCAGTAGTATAGAGGTTAGGGAAAAACTGTTTTTT	CASSIEVREKLFF